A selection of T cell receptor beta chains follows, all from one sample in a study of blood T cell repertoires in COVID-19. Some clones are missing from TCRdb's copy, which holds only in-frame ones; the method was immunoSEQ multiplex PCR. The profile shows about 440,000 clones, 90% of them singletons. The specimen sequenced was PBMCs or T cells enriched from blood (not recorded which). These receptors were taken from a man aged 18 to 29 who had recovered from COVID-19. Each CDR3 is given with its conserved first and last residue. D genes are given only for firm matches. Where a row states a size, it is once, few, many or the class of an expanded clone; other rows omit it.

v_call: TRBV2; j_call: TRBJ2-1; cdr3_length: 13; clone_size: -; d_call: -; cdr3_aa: CASTAQGYNEQFF; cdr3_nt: TGTGCCAGCACCGCACAGGGCTACAATGAGCAGTTCTTC
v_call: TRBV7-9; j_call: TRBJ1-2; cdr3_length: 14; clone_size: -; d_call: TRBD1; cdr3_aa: CASSAGQGPYGYTF; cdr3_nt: TGTGCCAGCAGCGCCGGACAGGGCCCCTATGGCTACACCTTC
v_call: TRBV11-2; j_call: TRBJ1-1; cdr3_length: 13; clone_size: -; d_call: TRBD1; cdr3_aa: CASSHIQGAEAFF; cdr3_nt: TGTGCCAGCAGCCACATCCAGGGGGCTGAAGCTTTCTTT
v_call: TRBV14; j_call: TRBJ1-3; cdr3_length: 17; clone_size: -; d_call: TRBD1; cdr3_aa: CASSQGGTVLSGNTIYF; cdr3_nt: TGTGCCAGCAGCCAAGGAGGGACAGTACTCTCTGGAAACACCATATATTTT
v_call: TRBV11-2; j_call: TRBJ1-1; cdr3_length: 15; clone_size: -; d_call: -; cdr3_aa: CASSLGRREGTEAFF; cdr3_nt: TGTGCCAGCAGCTTAGGTCGCAGGGAAGGAACTGAAGCTTTCTTT
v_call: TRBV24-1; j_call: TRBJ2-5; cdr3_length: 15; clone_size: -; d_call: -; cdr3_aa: CATSVLGGLGETQYF; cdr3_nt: TGTGCCACCAGTGTCTTGGGGGGGCTGGGAGAGACCCAGTACTTC
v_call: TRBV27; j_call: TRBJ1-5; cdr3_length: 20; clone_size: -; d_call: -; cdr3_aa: CASSLSFTPQGRVSNQPQHF; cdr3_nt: TGTGCCAGCAGTTTATCCTTTACCCCCCAGGGAAGGGTTAGCAATCAGCCCCAGCATTTT
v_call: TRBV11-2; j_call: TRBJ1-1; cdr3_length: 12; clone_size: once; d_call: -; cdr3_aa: CASNRLNTEAFF; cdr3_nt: TGTGCCAGCAACAGGCTGAACACTGAAGCTTTCTTT
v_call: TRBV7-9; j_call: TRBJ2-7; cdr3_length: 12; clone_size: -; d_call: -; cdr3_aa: CASSLSSYEQYF; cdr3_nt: TGTGCCAGCAGCTTATCTTCCTACGAGCAGTACTTC
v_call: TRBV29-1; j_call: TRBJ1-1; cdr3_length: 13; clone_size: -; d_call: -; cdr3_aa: CSVEEGGDSEAFF; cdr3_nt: TGTAGCGTTGAAGAAGGAGGGGATTCTGAAGCTTTCTTT
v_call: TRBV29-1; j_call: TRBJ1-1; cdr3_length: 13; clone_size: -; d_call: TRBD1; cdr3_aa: CSVRDRVDTEAFF; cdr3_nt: TGCAGCGTTAGGGACAGGGTGGACACTGAAGCTTTCTTT
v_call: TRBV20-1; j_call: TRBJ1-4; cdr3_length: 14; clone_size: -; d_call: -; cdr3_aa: CSASSHRTNEKLFF; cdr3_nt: TGCAGTGCTAGTTCCCACAGGACGAATGAAAAACTGTTTTTT
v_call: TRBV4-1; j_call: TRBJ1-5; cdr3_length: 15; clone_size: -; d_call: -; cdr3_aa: CASSQDGRVLQPQHF; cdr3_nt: TGCGCCAGCAGCCAAGACGGGAGGGTACTTCAGCCCCAGCATTTT
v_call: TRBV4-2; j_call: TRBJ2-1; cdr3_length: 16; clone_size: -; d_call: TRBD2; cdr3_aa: CASSQDGLAGYNEQFF; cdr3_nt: TGTGCCAGCAGCCAAGATGGTCTAGCGGGTTACAATGAGCAGTTCTTC
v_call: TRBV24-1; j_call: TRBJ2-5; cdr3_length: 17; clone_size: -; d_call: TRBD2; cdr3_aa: CATSDVTSGRGEETQYF; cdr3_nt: TGTGCCACCAGTGATGTGACTAGCGGGAGAGGGGAAGAGACCCAGTACTTC
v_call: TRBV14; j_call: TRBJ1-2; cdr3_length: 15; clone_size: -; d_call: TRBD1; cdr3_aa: CASSPRQGSFGGYTF; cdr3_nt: TGTGCCAGCAGCCCTCGACAGGGTAGCTTCGGTGGCTACACCTTC
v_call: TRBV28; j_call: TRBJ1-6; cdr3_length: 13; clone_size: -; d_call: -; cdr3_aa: CASSTGNNSPLHF; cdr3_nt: TGTGCCAGCTCCACAGGAAATAATTCACCCCTCCACTTT
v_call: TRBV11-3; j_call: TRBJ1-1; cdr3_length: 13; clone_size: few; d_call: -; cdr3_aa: CASSLARDTEAFF; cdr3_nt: TGTGCCAGCAGCTTAGCCAGGGACACTGAAGCTTTCTTT
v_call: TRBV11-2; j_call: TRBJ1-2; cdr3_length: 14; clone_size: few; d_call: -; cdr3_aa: CASSLDGGNYGYTF; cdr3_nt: TGTGCCAGCAGCTTAGATGGGGGGAACTATGGCTACACCTTC
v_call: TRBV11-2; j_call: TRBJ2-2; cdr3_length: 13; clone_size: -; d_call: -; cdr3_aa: CASSSYNTGELFF; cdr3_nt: TGTGCCAGCAGCTCTTATAACACCGGGGAGCTGTTTTTT
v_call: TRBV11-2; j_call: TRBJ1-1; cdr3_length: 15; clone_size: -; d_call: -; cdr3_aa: CASSLVAGLNTEAFF; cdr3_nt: TGTGCCAGCAGCTTAGTTGCAGGTTTGAACACTGAAGCTTTCTTT
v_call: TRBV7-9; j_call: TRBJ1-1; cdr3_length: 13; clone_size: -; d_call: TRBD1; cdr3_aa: CASSSTTGDEAFF; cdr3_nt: TGTGCCAGCAGCTCCACCACAGGGGATGAAGCTTTCTTT
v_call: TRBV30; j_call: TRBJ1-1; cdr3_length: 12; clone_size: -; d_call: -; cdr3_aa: CACTRGNTEAFF; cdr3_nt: TGTGCCTGCACCAGGGGGAACACTGAAGCTTTCTTT
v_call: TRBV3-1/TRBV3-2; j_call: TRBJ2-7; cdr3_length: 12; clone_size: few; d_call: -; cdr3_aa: CASSQVSYEQYF; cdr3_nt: TGTGCCAGCAGCCAAGTATCCTACGAGCAGTACTTC
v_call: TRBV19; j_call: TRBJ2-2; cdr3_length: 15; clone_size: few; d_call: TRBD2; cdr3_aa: CASSIGLAGSGELFF; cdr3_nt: TGTGCCAGTAGTATCGGTCTAGCGGGGAGCGGGGAGCTGTTTTTT
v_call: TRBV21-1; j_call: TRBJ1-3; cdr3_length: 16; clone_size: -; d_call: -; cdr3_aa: CASSMGDRGNGNTIYF; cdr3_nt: TGTGCCAGCAGCATGGGCGACAGGGGAAATGGAAACACCATATATTTT
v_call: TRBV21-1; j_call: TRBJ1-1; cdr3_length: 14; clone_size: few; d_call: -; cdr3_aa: CASSARDSGTEAFF; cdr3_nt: TGTGCCAGCAGCGCAAGGGACTCCGGGACTGAAGCTTTCTTT
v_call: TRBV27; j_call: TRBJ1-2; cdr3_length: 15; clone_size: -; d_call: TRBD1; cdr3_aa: CASSLKGQGYYGYTF; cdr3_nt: TGTGCCAGCAGTTTAAAAGGACAGGGCTACTATGGCTACACCTTC
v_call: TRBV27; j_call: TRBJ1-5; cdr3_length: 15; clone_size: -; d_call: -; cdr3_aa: CASSRGGQRNQPQHF; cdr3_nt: TGTGCCAGCAGTAGGGGGGGTCAACGAAATCAGCCCCAGCATTTT
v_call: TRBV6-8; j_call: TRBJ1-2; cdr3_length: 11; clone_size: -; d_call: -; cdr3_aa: CASSYRVGYTF; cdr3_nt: TGTGCCAGCAGTTATCGAGTCGGCTACACCTTC
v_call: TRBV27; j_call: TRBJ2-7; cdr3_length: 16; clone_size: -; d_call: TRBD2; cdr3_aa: CASSQFSGTSPYEQYF; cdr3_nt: TGTGCCAGCAGTCAATTTTCCGGGACTAGTCCCTACGAGCAGTACTTC
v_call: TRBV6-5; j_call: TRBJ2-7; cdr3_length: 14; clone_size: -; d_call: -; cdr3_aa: CASSYVPGGYEQYF; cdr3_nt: TGTGCCAGCAGTTACGTTCCCGGGGGATACGAGCAGTACTTC
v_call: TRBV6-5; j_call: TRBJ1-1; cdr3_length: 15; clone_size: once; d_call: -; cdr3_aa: CASTLTPGLNTEAFF; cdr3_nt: TGTGCCAGCACCCTAACCCCGGGGTTGAACACTGAAGCTTTCTTT
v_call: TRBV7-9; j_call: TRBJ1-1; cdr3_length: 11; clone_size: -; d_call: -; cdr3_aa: CASSSFTEAFF; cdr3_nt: TGTGCCAGCAGCTCGTTCACTGAAGCTTTCTTT
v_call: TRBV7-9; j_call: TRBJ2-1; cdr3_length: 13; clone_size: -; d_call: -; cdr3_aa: CASSSDLPNEQFF; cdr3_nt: TGTGCCAGCAGCTCTGACTTACCCAATGAGCAGTTCTTC
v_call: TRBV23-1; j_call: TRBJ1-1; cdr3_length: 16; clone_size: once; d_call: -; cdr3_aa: CASSQFRGRMNTEAFF; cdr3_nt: TGCGCCAGCAGTCAATTCCGGGGAAGGATGAACACTGAAGCTTTCTTT
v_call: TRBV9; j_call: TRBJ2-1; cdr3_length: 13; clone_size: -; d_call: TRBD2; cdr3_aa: CASSPGGRNEQFF; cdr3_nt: TGTGCCAGCAGCCCGGGGGGTCGCAATGAGCAGTTCTTC
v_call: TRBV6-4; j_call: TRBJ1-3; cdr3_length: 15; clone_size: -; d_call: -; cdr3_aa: CASSEGGGPGNTIYF; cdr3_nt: TGTGCCAGCAGTGAGGGGGGAGGACCTGGAAACACCATATATTTT
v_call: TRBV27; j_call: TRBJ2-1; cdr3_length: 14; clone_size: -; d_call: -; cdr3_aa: CASWSWELLNEQFF; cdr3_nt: TGTGCCAGCTGGTCGTGGGAGCTCCTCAATGAGCAGTTCTTC
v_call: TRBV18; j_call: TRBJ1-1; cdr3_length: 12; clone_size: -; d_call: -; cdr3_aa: CASSTVNTEAFF; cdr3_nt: TGTGCCAGCTCGACAGTGAACACTGAAGCTTTCTTT
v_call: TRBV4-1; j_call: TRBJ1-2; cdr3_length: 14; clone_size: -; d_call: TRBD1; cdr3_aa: CASSQRTGGYGYTF; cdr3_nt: TGCGCCAGCAGCCAACGGACAGGGGGCTATGGCTACACCTTC
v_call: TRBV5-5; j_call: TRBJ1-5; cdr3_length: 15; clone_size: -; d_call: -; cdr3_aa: CASSNGPGGNQPQHF; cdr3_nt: TGTGCCAGCAGCAATGGCCCAGGGGGCAATCAGCCCCAGCATTTT
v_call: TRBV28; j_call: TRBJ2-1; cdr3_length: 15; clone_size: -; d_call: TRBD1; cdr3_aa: CASSLDRGAYNEQFF; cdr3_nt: TGTGCCAGCAGTTTAGACAGGGGAGCCTACAATGAGCAGTTCTTC
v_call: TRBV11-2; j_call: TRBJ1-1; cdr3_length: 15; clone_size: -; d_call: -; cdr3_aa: CASTPSLGSGTEAFF; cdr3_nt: TGTGCCAGCACGCCTTCTCTAGGCAGTGGAACTGAAGCTTTCTTT
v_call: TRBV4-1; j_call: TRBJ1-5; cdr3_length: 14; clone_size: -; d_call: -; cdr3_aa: CASSADWGNQPQHF; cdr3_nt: TGCGCCAGCAGCGCGGACTGGGGCAATCAGCCCCAGCATTTT
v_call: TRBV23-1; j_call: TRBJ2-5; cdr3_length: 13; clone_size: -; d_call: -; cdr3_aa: CASNPLRGETQYF; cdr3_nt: TGCGCCAGCAACCCACTTCGGGGAGAGACCCAGTACTTC
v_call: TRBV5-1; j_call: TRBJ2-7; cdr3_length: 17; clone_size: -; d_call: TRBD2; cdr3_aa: CASSLEASGTLPNEQYF; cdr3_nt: TGCGCCAGCAGCTTGGAGGCTAGCGGTACTTTACCGAACGAGCAGTACTTC
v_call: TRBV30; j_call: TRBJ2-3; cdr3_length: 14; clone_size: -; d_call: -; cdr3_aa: CAWLLLADTDTQYF; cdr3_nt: TGTGCCTGGTTACTTCTCGCGGACACAGATACGCAGTATTTT
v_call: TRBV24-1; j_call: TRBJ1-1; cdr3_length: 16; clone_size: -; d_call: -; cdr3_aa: CAIYRFRYPMNTEAFF; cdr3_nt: TGTGCCATTTACAGGTTCCGATACCCTATGAACACTGAAGCTTTCTTT
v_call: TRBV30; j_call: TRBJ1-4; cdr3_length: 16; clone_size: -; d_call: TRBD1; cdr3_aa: CAWSPGQGGTNEKLFF; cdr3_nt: TGTGCCTGGAGTCCAGGACAGGGGGGCACTAATGAAAAACTGTTTTTT
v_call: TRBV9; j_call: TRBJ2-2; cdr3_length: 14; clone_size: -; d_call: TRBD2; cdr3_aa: CAAAREGNTGELFF; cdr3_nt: TGTGCCGCCGCGAGGGAGGGCAACACCGGGGAGCTGTTTTTT
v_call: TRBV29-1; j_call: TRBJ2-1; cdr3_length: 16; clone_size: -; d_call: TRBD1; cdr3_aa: CSATRQGLGTNNEQFF; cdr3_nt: TGCAGCGCAACCAGACAGGGTTTGGGGACCAACAATGAGCAGTTCTTC
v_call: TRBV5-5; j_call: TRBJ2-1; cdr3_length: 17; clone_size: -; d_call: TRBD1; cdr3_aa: CASSLLLRDRATNEQFF; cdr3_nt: TGTGCCAGCAGCTTGCTCCTCCGGGACAGGGCCACCAATGAGCAGTTCTTC